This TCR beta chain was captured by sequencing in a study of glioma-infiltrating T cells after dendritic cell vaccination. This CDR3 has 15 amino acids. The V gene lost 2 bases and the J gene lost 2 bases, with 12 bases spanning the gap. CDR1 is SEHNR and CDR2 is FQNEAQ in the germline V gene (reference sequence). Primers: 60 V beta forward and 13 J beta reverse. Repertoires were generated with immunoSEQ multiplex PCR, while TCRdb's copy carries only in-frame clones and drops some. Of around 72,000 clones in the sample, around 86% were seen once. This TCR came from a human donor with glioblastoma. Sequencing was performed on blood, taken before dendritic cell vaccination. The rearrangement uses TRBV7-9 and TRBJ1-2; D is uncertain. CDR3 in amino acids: CASSLWPHQNYGYTF. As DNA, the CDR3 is TGTGCCAGCAGCTTATGGCCTCACCAAAACTATGGCTACACCTTC. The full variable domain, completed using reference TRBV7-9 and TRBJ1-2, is DTGVSQNPRHKITKRGQNVTFRCDPISEHNRLYWYRQTLGQGPEFLTYFQNEAQLEKSRLLSDRFSAERPKGSFSTLEIQRTEQGDSAMYLCASSLWPHQNYGYTFGSGTRLTVV.